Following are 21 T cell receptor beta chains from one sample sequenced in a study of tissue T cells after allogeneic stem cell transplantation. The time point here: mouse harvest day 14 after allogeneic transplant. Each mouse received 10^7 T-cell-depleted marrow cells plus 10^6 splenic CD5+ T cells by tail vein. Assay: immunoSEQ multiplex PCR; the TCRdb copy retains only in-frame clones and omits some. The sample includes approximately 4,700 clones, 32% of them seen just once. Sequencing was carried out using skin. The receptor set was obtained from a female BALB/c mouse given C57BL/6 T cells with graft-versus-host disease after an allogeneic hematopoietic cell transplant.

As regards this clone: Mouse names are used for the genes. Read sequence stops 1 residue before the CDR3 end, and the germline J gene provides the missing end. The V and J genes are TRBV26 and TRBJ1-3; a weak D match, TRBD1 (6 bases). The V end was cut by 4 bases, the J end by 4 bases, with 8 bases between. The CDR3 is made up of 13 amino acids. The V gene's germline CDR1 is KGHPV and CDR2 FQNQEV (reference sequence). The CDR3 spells CASSRGGGNTLYF. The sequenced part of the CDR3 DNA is TGTGCCAGCAGTCGAGGGGGAGGAAATACGCTCTAT.

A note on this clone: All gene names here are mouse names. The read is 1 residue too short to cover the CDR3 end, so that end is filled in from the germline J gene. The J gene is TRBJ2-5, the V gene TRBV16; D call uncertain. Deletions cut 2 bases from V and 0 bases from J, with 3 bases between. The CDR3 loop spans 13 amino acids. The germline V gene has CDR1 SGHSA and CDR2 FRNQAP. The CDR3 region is CASSLTNQDTQYF. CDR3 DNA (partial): TGTGCAAGCAGCTTAACTAACCAAGACACCCAGTAC.

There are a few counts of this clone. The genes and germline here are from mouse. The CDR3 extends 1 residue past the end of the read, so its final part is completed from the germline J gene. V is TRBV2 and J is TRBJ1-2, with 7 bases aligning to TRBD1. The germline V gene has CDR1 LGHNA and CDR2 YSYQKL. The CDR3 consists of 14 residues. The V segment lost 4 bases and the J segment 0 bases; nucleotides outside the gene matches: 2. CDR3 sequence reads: CASSLGTANSDYTF. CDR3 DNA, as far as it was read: TGTGCCAGCAGCCTCGGGACAGCAAACTCCGACTACACC.

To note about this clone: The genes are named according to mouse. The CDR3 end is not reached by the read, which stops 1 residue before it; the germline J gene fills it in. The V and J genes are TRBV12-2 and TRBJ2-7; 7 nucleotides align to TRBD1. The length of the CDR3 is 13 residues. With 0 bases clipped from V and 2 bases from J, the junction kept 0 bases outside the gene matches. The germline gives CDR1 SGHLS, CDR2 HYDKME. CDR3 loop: CASSLGTAYEQYF. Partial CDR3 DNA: TGTGCCAGCTCTCTCGGGACAGCCTATGAACAGTAC.

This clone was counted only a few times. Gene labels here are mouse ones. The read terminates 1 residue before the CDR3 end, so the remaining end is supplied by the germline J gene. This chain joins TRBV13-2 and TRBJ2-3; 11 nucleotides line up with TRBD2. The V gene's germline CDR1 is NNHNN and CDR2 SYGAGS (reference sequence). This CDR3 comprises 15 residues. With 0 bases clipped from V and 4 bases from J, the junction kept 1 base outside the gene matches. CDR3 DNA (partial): TGTGCCAGCGGTGATGGACTGGGGGGGTCAGAAACGCTGTAT. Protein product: CASGDGLGGSETLY. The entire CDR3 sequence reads CASGDGLGGSETLYF.

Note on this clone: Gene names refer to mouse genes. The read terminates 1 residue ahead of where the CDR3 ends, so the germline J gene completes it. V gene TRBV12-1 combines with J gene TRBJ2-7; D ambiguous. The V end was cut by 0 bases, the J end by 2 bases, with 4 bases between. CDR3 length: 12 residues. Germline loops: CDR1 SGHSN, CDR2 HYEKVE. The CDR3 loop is CASSLGTYEQYF. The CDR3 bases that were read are TGTGCCAGCTCTCTCGGCACCTATGAACAGTAC. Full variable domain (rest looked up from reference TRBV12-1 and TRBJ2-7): DSGVVQSPRHIIKEKGGRSVLTCIPISGHSNVVWYQQTLGKELKFLIQHYEKVERDKGFLPSRFSVQQFDDYHSEMNMSALELEDSAMYFCASSLGTYEQYFGPGTRLTVL.

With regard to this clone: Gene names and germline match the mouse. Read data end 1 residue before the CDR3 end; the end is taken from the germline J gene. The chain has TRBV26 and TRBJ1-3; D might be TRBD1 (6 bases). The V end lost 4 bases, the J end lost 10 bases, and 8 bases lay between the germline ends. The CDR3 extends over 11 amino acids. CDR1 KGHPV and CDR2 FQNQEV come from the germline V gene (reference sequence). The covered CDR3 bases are TGTGCCAGCAGTCGGGGACAAACGCTCTAT. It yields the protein CASSRGQTLY. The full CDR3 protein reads CASSRGQTLYF.

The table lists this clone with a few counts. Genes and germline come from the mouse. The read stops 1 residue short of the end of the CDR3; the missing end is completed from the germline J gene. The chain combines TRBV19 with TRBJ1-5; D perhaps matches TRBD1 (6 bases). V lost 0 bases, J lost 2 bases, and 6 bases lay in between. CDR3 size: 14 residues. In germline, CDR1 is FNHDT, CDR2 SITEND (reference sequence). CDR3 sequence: CASSIDRDNQAPLF. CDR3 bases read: TGTGCCAGCAGTATAGACAGGGACAACCAGGCTCCGCTT.

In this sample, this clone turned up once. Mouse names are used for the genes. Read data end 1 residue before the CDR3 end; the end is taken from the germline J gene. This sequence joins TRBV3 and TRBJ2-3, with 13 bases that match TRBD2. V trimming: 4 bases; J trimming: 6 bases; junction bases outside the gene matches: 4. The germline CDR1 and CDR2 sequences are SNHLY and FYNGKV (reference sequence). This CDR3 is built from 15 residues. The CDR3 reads CASSSRTGGAETLYF. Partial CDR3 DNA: TGTGCCAGCAGCTCCCGGACTGGGGGGGCGGAAACGCTGTAT. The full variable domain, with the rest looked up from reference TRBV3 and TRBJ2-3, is GPKVLQIPSHQIIDMGQMVTLNCDPVSNHLYFYWYKQILGQQMEFLVNFYNGKVMEKSKLFKDQFSVERPDGSYFTLKIQPTALEDSAVYFCASSSRTGGAETLYFGSGTRLTVL.

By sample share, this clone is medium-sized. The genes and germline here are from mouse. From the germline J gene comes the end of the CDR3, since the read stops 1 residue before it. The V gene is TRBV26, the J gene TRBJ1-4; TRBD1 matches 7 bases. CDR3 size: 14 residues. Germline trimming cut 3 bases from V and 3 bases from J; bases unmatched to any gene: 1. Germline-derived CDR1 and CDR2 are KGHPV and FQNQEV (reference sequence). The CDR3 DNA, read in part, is TGTGCCAGCAGTCTCCAGGGGGCCAACGAAAGATTATTT. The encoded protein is CASSLQGANERLF. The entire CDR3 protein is CASSLQGANERLFF.

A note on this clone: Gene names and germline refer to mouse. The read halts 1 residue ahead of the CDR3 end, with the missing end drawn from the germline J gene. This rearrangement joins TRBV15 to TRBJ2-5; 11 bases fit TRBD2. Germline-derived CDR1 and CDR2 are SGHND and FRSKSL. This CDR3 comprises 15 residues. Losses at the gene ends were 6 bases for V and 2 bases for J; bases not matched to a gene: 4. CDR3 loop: CASSWDWGSQDTQYF. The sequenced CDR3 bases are TGTGCCAGCAGCTGGGACTGGGGGAGCCAAGACACCCAGTAC.

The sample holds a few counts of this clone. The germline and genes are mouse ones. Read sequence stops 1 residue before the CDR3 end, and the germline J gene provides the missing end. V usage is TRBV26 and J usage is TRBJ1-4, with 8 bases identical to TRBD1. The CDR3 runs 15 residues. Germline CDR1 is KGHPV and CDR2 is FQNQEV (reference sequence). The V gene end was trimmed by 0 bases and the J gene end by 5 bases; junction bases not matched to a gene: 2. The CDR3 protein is CASSLSQGVNERLFF. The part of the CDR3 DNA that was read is TGTGCCAGCAGTCTGTCACAGGGGGTGAACGAAAGATTATTT.

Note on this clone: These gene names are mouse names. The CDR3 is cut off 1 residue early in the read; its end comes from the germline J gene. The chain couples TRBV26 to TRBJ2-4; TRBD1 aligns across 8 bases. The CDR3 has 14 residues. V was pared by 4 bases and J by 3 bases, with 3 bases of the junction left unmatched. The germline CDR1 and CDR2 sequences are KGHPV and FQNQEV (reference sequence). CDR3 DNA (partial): TGTGCCAGCAGTCGGACAGGGTGGCAAAACACCTTGTAC. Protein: CASSRTGWQNTLY. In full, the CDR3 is CASSRTGWQNTLYF.

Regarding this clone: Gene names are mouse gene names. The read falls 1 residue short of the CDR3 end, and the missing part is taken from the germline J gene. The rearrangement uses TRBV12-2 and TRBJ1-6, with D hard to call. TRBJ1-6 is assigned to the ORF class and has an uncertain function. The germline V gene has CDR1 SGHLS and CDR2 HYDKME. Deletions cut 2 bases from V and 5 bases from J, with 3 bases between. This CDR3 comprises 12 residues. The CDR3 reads CASSPDNSPLYF. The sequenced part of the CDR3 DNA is TGTGCCAGCTCTCCAGATAATTCGCCCCTCTAC.

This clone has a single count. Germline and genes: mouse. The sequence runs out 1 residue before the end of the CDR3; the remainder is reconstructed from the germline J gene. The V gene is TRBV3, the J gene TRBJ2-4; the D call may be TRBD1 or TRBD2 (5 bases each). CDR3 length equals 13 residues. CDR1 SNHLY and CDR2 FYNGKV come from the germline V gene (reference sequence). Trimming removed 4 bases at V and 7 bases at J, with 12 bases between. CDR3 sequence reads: CASSSRGRDTLYF. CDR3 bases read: TGTGCCAGCAGCTCCCGGGGGAGGGACACCTTGTAC.

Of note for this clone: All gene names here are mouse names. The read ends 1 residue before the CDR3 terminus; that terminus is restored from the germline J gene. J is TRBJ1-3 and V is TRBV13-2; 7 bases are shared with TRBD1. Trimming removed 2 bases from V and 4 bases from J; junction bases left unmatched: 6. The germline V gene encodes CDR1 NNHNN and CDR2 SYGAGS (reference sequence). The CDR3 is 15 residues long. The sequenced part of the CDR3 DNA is TGTGCCAGCGGTGACCCCAGGGGGAGAGGAAATACGCTCTAT. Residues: CASGDPRGRGNTLY. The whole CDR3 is CASGDPRGRGNTLYF.

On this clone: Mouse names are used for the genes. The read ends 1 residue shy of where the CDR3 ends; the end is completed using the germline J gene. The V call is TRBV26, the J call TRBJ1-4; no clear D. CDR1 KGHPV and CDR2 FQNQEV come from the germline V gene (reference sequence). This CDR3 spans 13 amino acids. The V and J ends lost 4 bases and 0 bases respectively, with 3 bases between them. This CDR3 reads CASSQISNERLFF. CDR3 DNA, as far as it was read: TGTGCCAGCAGTCAGATTTCCAACGAAAGATTATTT.

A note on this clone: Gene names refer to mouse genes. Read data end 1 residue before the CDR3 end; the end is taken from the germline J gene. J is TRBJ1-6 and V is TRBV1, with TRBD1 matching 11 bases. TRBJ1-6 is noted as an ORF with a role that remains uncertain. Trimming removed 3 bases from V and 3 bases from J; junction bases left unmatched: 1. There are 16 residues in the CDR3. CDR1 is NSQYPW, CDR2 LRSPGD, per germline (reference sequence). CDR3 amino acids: CTCSAGTGGYNSPLYF. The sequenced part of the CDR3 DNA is TGCACCTGCAGTGCGGGGACAGGGGGCTATAATTCGCCCCTCTAC.

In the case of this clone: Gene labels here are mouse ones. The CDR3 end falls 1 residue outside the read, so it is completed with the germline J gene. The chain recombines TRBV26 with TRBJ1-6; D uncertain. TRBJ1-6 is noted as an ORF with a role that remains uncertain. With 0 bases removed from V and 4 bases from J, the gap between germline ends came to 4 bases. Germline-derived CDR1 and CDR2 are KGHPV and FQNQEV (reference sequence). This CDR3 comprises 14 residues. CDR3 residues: CASSLSQYNSPLYF. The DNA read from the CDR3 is TGTGCCAGCAGTCTGTCACAATATAATTCGCCCCTCTAC.

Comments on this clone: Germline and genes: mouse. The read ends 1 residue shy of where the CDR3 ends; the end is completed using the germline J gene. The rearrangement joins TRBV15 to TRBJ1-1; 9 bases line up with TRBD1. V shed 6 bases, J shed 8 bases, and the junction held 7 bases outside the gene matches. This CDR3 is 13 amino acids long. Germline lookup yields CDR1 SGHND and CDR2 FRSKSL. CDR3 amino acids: CASRPGQGVEVFF. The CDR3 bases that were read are TGTGCCAGCAGACCGGGACAGGGAGTGGAAGTCTTC.

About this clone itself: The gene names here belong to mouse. This chain's CDR3 is CASSARLISNERLFF. The part of the CDR3 DNA that was read is TGTGCCAGCAGTGCTAGGCTAATTTCCAACGAAAGATTATTT. The gene calls are TRBV26 and TRBJ1-4; D unresolved. The CDR3 extends 1 residue past the end of the read, so its final part is completed from the germline J gene. Trimming pared 5 bases from V and 0 bases from J, leaving 10 bases between. The CDR3 totals 15 residues. Germline V gene data show CDR1 as KGHPV and CDR2 as FQNQEV (reference sequence).